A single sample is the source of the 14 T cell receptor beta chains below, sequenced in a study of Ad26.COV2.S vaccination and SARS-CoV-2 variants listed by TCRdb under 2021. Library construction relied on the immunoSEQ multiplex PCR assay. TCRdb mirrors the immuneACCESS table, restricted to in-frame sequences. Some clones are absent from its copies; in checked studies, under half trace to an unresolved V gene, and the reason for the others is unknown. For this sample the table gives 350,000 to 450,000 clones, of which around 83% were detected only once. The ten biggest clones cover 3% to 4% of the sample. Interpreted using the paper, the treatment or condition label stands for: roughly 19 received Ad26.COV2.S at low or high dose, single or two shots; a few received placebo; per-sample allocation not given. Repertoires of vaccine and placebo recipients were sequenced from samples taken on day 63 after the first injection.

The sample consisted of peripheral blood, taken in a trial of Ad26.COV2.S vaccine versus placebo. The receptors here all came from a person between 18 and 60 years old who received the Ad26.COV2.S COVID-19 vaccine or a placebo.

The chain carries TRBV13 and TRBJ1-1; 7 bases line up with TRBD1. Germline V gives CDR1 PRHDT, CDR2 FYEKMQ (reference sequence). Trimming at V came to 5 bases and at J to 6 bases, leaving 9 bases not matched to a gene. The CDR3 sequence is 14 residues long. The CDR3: CASSQGGAGAEAFF. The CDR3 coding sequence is TGTGCCAGCAGCCAAGGGGGCGCGGGGGCTGAAGCTTTCTTT.

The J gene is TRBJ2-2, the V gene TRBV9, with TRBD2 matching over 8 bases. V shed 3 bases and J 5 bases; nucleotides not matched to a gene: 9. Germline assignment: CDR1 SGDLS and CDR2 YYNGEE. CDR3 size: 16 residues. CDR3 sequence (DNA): TGTGCCAGCAGCGCCCCCGGAGCTAGCGGGACCGGGGAGCTGTTTTTT. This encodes CASSAPGASGTGELFF.

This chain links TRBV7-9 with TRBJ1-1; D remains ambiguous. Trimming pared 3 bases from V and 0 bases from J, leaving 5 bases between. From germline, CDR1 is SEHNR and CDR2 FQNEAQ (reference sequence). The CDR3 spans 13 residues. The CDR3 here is CASSFIMNTEAFF. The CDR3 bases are TGTGCCAGCAGCTTTATCATGAACACTGAAGCTTTCTTT.

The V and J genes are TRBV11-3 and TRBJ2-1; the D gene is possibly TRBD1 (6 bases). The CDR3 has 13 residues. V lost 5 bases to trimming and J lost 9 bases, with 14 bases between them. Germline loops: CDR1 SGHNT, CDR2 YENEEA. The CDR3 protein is CASSKTGYSEQFF. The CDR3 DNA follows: TGTGCCAGCAGCAAAACAGGGTATAGTGAGCAGTTCTTC.

The CDR3 DNA follows: TGTGCCAGCAGTGACGGACAGGGGATTGCTGAAGCTTTCTTT. Protein: CASSDGQGIAEAFF. This sequence joins TRBV6-1 and TRBJ1-1; 9 nucleotides match TRBD1. Trimming cost V 3 bases and J 6 bases; bases outside gene matches: 5. CDR3 length: 14 amino acids. In germline, CDR1 is MNHNS, CDR2 SASEGT.

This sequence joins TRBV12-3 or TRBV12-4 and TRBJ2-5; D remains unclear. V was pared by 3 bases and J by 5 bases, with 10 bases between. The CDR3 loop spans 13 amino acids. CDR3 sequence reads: CASSFLGEETQYF. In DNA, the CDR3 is TGTGCCAGCAGTTTTTTGGGTGAGGAGACCCAGTACTTC.

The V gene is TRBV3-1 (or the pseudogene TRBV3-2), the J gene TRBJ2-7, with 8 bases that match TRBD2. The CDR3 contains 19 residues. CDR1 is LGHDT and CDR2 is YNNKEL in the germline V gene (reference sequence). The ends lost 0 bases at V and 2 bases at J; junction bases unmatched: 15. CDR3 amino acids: CASSQDRDGRAGVPYEQYF. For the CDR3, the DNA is TGTGCCAGCAGCCAAGATCGGGACGGGAGGGCCGGGGTCCCCTACGAGCAGTACTTC.

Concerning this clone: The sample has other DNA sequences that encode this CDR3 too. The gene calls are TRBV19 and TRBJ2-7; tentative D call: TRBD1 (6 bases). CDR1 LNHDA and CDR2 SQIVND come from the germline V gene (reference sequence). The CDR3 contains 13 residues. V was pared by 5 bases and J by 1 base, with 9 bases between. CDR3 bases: TGTGCCAGTAGTCTCGACAGGTCCTACGAGCAGTACTTC. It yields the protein CASSLDRSYEQYF. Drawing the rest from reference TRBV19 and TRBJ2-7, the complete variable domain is DGGITQSPKYLFRKEGQNVTLSCEQNLNHDAMYWYRQDPGQGLRLIYYSQIVNDFQKGDIAEGYSVSREKKESFPLTVTSAQKNPTAFYLCASSLDRSYEQYFGPGTRLTVT.

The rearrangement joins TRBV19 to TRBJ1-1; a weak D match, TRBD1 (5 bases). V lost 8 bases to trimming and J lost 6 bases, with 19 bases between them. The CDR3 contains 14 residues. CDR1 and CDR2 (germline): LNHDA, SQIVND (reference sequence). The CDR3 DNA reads TGTGCCAGTGTTCAACTATGGGGGGTCCCTGAAGCTTTCTTT. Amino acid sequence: CASVQLWGVPEAFF.

CDR3 nucleotide sequence: TGTGCCTGGAGTGTAGGGGGGAGTTATGAGCAGTTCTTC. It encodes CAWSVGGSYEQFF. The gene calls are TRBV30 and TRBJ2-1; D may correspond to TRBD1 or TRBD2 (6 bases each). The germline gives CDR1 GTSNPN, CDR2 SVGIG (reference sequence). The CDR3 loop spans 13 amino acids. Trimming shortened V by 0 bases and J by 8 bases, and 11 bases separated the two germline ends.

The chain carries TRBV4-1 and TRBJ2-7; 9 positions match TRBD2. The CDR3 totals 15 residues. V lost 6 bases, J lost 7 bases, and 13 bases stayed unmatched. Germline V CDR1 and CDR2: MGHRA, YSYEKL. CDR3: CASSRGTSRPLEQYF. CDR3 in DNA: TGCGCCAGCAGTCGCGGGACTAGCAGACCGCTTGAGCAGTACTTC.

The CDR3 region has the DNA TGTGCTAGTGGTCCTGGGACACCGGAGACCCAGTACTTC. Translation gives CASGPGTPETQYF. The rearrangement joins TRBV12-5 to TRBJ2-5; D perhaps matches TRBD1 (6 bases). The V and J ends lost 5 bases and 5 bases respectively, with 12 bases between them. This CDR3 has 13 amino acids. Germline V gives CDR1 LGHNT, CDR2 FRNRAP.

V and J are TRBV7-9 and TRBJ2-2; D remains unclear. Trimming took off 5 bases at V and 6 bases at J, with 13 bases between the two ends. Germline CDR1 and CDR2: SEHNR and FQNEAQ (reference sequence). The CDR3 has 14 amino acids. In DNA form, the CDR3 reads TGTGCCAGCAGCCCGTTTTTCGCTCCCGGGGAGCTGTTTTTT. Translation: CASSPFFAPGELFF.

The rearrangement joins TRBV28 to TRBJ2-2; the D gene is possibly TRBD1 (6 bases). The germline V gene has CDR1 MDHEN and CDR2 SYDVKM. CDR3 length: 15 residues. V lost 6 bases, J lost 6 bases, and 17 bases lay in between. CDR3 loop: CASSWGDRTSGELFF. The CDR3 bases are TGTGCCAGCAGCTGGGGCGACAGGACGTCCGGGGAGCTGTTTTTT. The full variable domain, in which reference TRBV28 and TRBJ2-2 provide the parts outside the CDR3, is DVKVTQSSRYLVKRTGEKVFLECVQDMDHENMFWYRQDPGLGLRLIYFSYDVKMKEKGDIPEGYSVSREKKERFSLILESASTNQTSMYLCASSWGDRTSGELFFGEGSRLTVL.